This is a list of T cell receptor beta chains from one sample in a study of cytomegalovirus exposure and HLA in healthy donors. TCRdb keeps only in-frame clones here, not all; method: immunoSEQ multiplex PCR. The repertoire holds about 76,000 clones, around 80% seen once, with 9.5% to 13% in the top ten. Input material: PBMCs. The receptors originated from a male donor in good health and CMV-seropositive. CDR3s leave out the opening cysteine and the closing phenylalanine or tryptophan. The order of the fields is D gene, J gene, V gene, CDR3 protein. The D gene is left open where the match is weak.

>TRBD2|TRBJ2-3|TRBV5-1
ASSLALAASTDTQY
>-|TRBJ2-1|TRBV11-3
ASSQPKGVSNYNEQF
>-|TRBJ1-4|TRBV5-6
ASSLGFIAGATNEKLF
>TRBD1|TRBJ1-1|TRBV10-2
ASSERTGGIWTEAF
>TRBD1|TRBJ1-2|TRBV6-1
ASSATRGQNGYT
>-|TRBJ1-5|TRBV4-2
ASSQADSSNQPQH
>-|TRBJ2-7|TRBV30
AWSSQGYEQY
>TRBD2|TRBJ2-2|TRBV5-1
ASSPKRDQRDTGELF
>-|TRBJ2-5|TRBV28
ASSLSLETQY
>-|TRBJ1-4|TRBV30
AWRRSTVHEKLF
>-|TRBJ1-1|TRBV19
ASSILVQLNTEAF
>TRBD1|TRBJ2-7|TRBV6-1
ASSERGQVEQY
>-|TRBJ1-5|TRBV2
ASSSDRVNQPQH
>TRBD2|TRBJ2-7|TRBV11-3
ASSLGTSGTSYEQY
>TRBD1|TRBJ2-5|TRBV5-1
ASSPLGTVQETQY
>-|TRBJ2-2|TRBV6-6
ASRSNTGELF
>-|TRBJ2-3|TRBV5-1
ASTLLWGGADTQY
>-|TRBJ1-2|TRBV29-1
SASDTLAYGYT
>TRBD2|TRBJ2-1|TRBV18
ASSPKGRGNEQF
>-|TRBJ1-6|TRBV14
ASSQERGFGNSPLH
>-|TRBJ2-3|TRBV7-9
ASSLDAADTQY
>-|TRBJ1-1|TRBV5-4
ASSRGGSFDRPNTEAF
>TRBD2|TRBJ2-3|TRBV7-6
ASSPRGLNTQY
>-|TRBJ2-7|TRBV5-1
ASSLGWQGRDEQY
>TRBD1|TRBJ2-7|TRBV18
ASSPRTGNYEQY
>TRBD1|TRBJ2-5|TRBV7-9
ASSLRQGETQY
>TRBD2|TRBJ2-5|TRBV7-6
ASCSGLAGGQETQY
>-|TRBJ1-4|TRBV9
ASSPGLSTNEKLF
>-|TRBJ2-3|TRBV11-1
ASSFDFVGTDTQY
>-|TRBJ1-2|TRBV2
ASSGGGGYT
>TRBD1|TRBJ2-4|TRBV25-1
ASSGETGPLGKNIQY
>-|TRBJ2-2|TRBV28
ASSLTVGELF
>-|TRBJ2-1|TRBV4-1
ASSQVDMGLSYNEQF
>TRBD1|TRBJ2-2|TRBV7-9
ASSEGQGNTGELF
>-|TRBJ1-1|TRBV28
ASSSGRVEAF
>-|TRBJ1-1|TRBV6-6
ASSTGDEAF
>TRBD1|TRBJ2-2|TRBV9
ASTGQVTGELF
>-|TRBJ2-3|TRBV7-3
ASSSGQISTDTQY
>TRBD1|TRBJ2-1|TRBV27
ASSSYRGEQF
>TRBD2|TRBJ2-7|TRBV11-3
ASSPGTSGSYEQY
>-|TRBJ2-1|TRBV4-3
ASSSTVGADNEQF
>TRBD2|TRBJ2-1|TRBV5-3
ARSPGGPIYNEQF
>TRBD2|TRBJ2-3|TRBV7-3
ASSKSGISTDTQY
>-|TRBJ1-2|TRBV2
ASSEGSGANYGYT
>TRBD2|TRBJ2-5|TRBV19
ASSPGTSGRVETQY
>-|TRBJ2-2|TRBV5-1
ASSLASSSGELF
>TRBD1|TRBJ2-5|TRBV5-1
ASSWMTGGRETQY
>-|TRBJ1-1|TRBV5-1
ASSRDTLNTEAF
>-|TRBJ1-4|TRBV4-3
ASSQKSWTATNEKLF